This is a list of T cell receptor beta chains from one sample in a study of T cell responses to AZD1222 COVID-19 vaccine. Produced via immunoSEQ multiplex PCR; TCRdb's table is partial and in-frame only. The profile shows nearly 110,000 clones, around 91% of them singletons. The sample consisted of peripheral blood, taken 28 days after the second AZD1222 dose. These receptors were obtained from an adult who received the AZD1222 COVID-19 vaccine. Each CDR3 is given with its conserved first and last residue. A D gene is named only where the DNA matches it firmly. The size field is filled for only some rows; it gives once, few, many or a size class.

CDR3 protein: CASSDPRWRGDEKLFF
CDR3 DNA: TGTGCCAGCAGTGACCCCCGGTGGAGGGGAGATGAAAAACTGTTTTTT
V gene: TRBV2
J gene: TRBJ1-4
clone size: NA
D gene: NA

CDR3 protein: CASSQENEGAGYTF
CDR3 DNA: TGCGCCAGCAGCCAAGAGAATGAGGGGGCTGGCTACACCTTC
V gene: TRBV4-1
J gene: TRBJ1-2
clone size: NA
D gene: TRBD1

CDR3 protein: CASSPGHLLYTEAFF
CDR3 DNA: TGCGCCAGCAGTCCGGGTCACCTGTTGTACACTGAAGCTTTCTTT
V gene: TRBV23-1
J gene: TRBJ1-1
clone size: NA
D gene: NA

CDR3 protein: CASSLEGQGGNEQFF
CDR3 DNA: TGTGCCAGCAGCTTGGAAGGACAGGGGGGCAATGAGCAGTTCTTC
V gene: TRBV5-8
J gene: TRBJ2-1
clone size: NA
D gene: TRBD1

CDR3 protein: CASSRQPSSGGNHNEQFF
CDR3 DNA: TGTGCCAGCAGCCGCCAGCCCTCTAGCGGGGGGAACCACAATGAGCAGTTCTTC
V gene: TRBV7-3
J gene: TRBJ2-1
clone size: NA
D gene: TRBD2

CDR3 protein: CASSFGGEGQPQHF
CDR3 DNA: TGTGCCAGTAGTTTTGGGGGCGAGGGGCAGCCCCAGCATTTT
V gene: TRBV19
J gene: TRBJ1-5
clone size: NA
D gene: NA

CDR3 protein: CASSSVTGGETEAFF
CDR3 DNA: TGTGCCAGCAGCTCCGTGACAGGGGGGGAAACTGAAGCTTTCTTT
V gene: TRBV9
J gene: TRBJ1-1
clone size: NA
D gene: TRBD1

CDR3 protein: CASSFGRDNTEAFF
CDR3 DNA: TGTGCCAGCAGCTTTGGTCGGGATAACACTGAAGCTTTCTTT
V gene: TRBV7-6
J gene: TRBJ1-1
clone size: NA
D gene: NA

CDR3 protein: CASSEVGGGFSGNTIYF
CDR3 DNA: TGTGCCAGCAGTGAAGTTGGTGGGGGCTTTTCTGGAAACACCATATATTTT
V gene: TRBV2
J gene: TRBJ1-3
clone size: NA
D gene: NA

CDR3 protein: CASSPRGDWYGYTF
CDR3 DNA: TGTGCCAGCAGCCCCCGGGGGGACTGGTATGGCTACACCTTC
V gene: TRBV11-2
J gene: TRBJ1-2
clone size: NA
D gene: NA

CDR3 protein: CAIRRLQGAGNTIYF
CDR3 DNA: TGTGCCATCAGGAGGTTACAGGGGGCTGGAAACACCATATATTTT
V gene: TRBV10-3
J gene: TRBJ1-3
clone size: NA
D gene: TRBD1

CDR3 protein: CASSQDSGANVLTF
CDR3 DNA: TGTGCCAGCTCACAAGACTCTGGGGCCAACGTCCTGACTTTC
V gene: TRBV18
J gene: TRBJ2-6
clone size: NA
D gene: NA

CDR3 protein: CASSHTGGIEQFF
CDR3 DNA: TGTGCCAGCAGCCACACAGGGGGCATTGAGCAGTTCTTC
V gene: TRBV7-2
J gene: TRBJ2-1
clone size: NA
D gene: TRBD1

CDR3 protein: CASSQSVRRSGNSPLHF
CDR3 DNA: TGCGCCAGCAGCCAATCAGTCAGGCGGTCGGGAAATTCACCCCTCCACTTT
V gene: TRBV4-1
J gene: TRBJ1-6
clone size: NA
D gene: NA

CDR3 protein: CASGGQGLADTQYF
CDR3 DNA: TGTGCCAGCGGGGGACAGGGATTGGCAGATACGCAGTATTTT
V gene: TRBV6-6
J gene: TRBJ2-3
clone size: NA
D gene: TRBD1

CDR3 protein: CASRPPATGRNQPQHF
CDR3 DNA: TGTGCCAGCAGGCCCCCGGCGACAGGGCGCAATCAGCCCCAGCATTTT
V gene: TRBV3-1/TRBV3-2
J gene: TRBJ1-5
clone size: once
D gene: TRBD1